Listed below are T cell receptor beta chains from one sample, sequenced in a study of CD8 T cells in Susac syndrome. Via MiXCR, TCRdb re-called the immunoSEQ multiplex PCR reads, giving one row per CDR3 protein. The table includes more than 100,000 distinct CDR3 sequences, 90% to 95% detected once. Sequencing input: CD8+ T cells from PBMCs. The receptor source for this set is a human donor with Susac syndrome. The CDR3 runs from the conserved cysteine through the conserved F or W. The order of the fields is J gene, clone size, V gene, D gene, CDR3 DNA, CDR3 protein. The D gene is left open where the match is weak. The size field is filled for only some rows; it gives once, few, many or a size class.

TRBJ2-2,.,TRBV29-1,.,TGCAGCGTTACTAGTAGGGGCGGGGAGCTGTTTTTT,CSVTSRGGELFF
TRBJ2-5,.,TRBV20-1,.,TGCAGTGCTAGAACCAGGGGGAGGGAGACCCAGTACTTC,CSARTRGRETQYF
TRBJ2-3,.,TRBV29-1,.,TGCAGCGTTGATGGTTGGGGTGTCGACACAGATACGCAGTATTTT,CSVDGWGVDTDTQYF
TRBJ2-3,.,TRBV19,.,TGTGCCAGTAGTATTATCCTCACAGATACGCAGTATTTT,CASSIILTDTQYF
TRBJ2-3,.,TRBV2,.,TGTGCCAGCAGGGAGGGAGATACGCAGTATTTT,CASREGDTQYF
TRBJ2-5,.,TRBV27,.,TGTGCCAGCACCAAACTAGGGGCCCAAGAGACCCAGTACTTC,CASTKLGAQETQYF
TRBJ2-7,once,TRBV5-1,.,TGCGCCAGCAGCTTGGACGGCAGCTCCTACGAGCAGTACTTC,CASSLDGSSYEQYF
TRBJ2-5,.,TRBV6-6,TRBD2,TGTGCCAGCAGTTACTCCACCCTAGCGGGGGGGGAGACCCAGTACTTC,CASSYSTLAGGETQYF
TRBJ2-3,few,TRBV27,TRBD2,TGTGCCAGCAGTTTGGGGAGCGGGGGCACAGATACGCAGTATTTT,CASSLGSGGTDTQYF
TRBJ1-2,.,TRBV7-9,.,TGTGCCAGCAGTTTCGCGCCGAGGACGGACTATGGCTACACCTTC,CASSFAPRTDYGYTF
TRBJ2-1,.,TRBV12-3/TRBV12-4,.,TGTGCCAGCAGTTTATTAACGTCCGACGGGTACAATGAGCAGTTCTTC,CASSLLTSDGYNEQFF
TRBJ2-1,.,TRBV7-2,TRBD2,TGTGCCAGCTCCATTCGGGGGGGTACGTACAATGAGCAGTTCTTC,CASSIRGGTYNEQFF
TRBJ2-1,.,TRBV7-8,.,TGTGCCAGCATCCCGGGACTTAGCTCCAATGAGCAGTTCTTC,CASIPGLSSNEQFF
TRBJ2-7,.,TRBV4-1,.,TGCGCCAGCAGCCAAGATAGCAGCCAGACCTACGAGCAGTACTTC,CASSQDSSQTYEQYF
TRBJ1-2,.,TRBV7-9,.,TGTGCCAGCAGCTCCGGACCCTATGGCTACACCTTC,CASSSGPYGYTF
TRBJ2-3,once,TRBV2,TRBD2,TGTGCCAGCAGTGTCCCGACTAGCGGGGGCACAGATACGCAGTATTTT,CASSVPTSGGTDTQYF
TRBJ1-1,once,TRBV27,.,TGTGCCAGCAGTTTCGGCATCCTCCAGGCAGCTGAAGCTTTCTTT,CASSFGILQAAEAFF
TRBJ2-7,.,TRBV4-1,TRBD1,TGCGCCAGCAGCCAGGAGGACAGGGAGAGGTACGAGCAGTACTTC,CASSQEDRERYEQYF
TRBJ2-7,.,TRBV12-3/TRBV12-4,TRBD2,TGTGCCAGCAGTAACGGACTAGCCTACGAGCAGTACTTC,CASSNGLAYEQYF
TRBJ2-7,.,TRBV12-3/TRBV12-4,TRBD1,TGTGCCAGCAGTCCTGACCACCAACTGGGACAGGTCTACGAGCAGTACTTC,CASSPDHQLGQVYEQYF
TRBJ2-3,.,TRBV12-3/TRBV12-4,.,TGTGCCAGCAGGGCCGCGTCGTCCGTTGTTGGTACGCAGTATTTT,CASRAASSVVGTQYF
TRBJ1-2,.,TRBV25-1,.,TGTGCCAGCAGTGAATGGGGGACACCTAGAAACTATGGCTACACCTTC,CASSEWGTPRNYGYTF
TRBJ2-7,.,TRBV20-1,.,TGCAGTGCTGACGGGGCGCAGCACAACTCCTACGAGCAGTACTTC,CSADGAQHNSYEQYF
TRBJ2-1,.,TRBV9,.,TGTGCCAGCAGCGCCACTAGATATGAGCAGTTCTTC,CASSATRYEQFF
TRBJ1-6,.,TRBV4-3,TRBD1,TGCGCCAGCAGCCAAGGACAGGGTCGAAATTCACCCCTCCACTTT,CASSQGQGRNSPLHF
TRBJ2-2,.,TRBV12-3/TRBV12-4,TRBD1,TGTGCCAGCAGTTTCCAGACAGGGACCGGGGAGCTGTTTTTT,CASSFQTGTGELFF
TRBJ2-1,.,TRBV20-1,TRBD1,TGCAGTGCTAGAGTCCGGGACAGAGTCGTCCATGAGCAGTTCTTC,CSARVRDRVVHEQFF
TRBJ1-4,.,TRBV19,.,TGTGCCAGTAGCCCCGTTCTTTGGAGAGAAAAACTGTTTTTT,CASSPVLWREKLFF
TRBJ1-1,.,TRBV24-1,TRBD1,TGTGCCACCGGGGGGGACAGGGAGGGAACGGAAGCTTTCTTT,CATGGDREGTEAFF
TRBJ1-1,.,TRBV30,.,TGTGCCTGGGTGGGGGGAATACGAGCTTTCTTT,CAWVGGIRAFF
TRBJ2-1,.,TRBV14,TRBD2,TGTGCCAGCAGCCAAGGTCTGCGGGGGTCCTACAATGAGCAGTTCTTC,CASSQGLRGSYNEQFF
TRBJ2-7,.,TRBV29-1,TRBD1,TGCAGCGCCGGACAGGGGGCGAGCTACGAGCAGTACTTC,CSAGQGASYEQYF
TRBJ2-1,.,TRBV9,.,TGTGCCAGCAGCGATGCGGGGGCTGAGCAGTTCTTC,CASSDAGAEQFF
TRBJ1-1,once,TRBV6-2/TRBV6-3,TRBD1,TGTGCCAGCAGCTCGGACAGGGGGCATCAACTTGAAGCTTTCTTT,CASSSDRGHQLEAFF
TRBJ2-3,.,TRBV4-2,.,TGTGCCAGCAGCCAAGGAACCGGGGGGCACGGAGATACGCAGTATTTT,CASSQGTGGHGDTQYF
TRBJ2-7,.,TRBV20-1,.,TGCAGTGCCCCCCTCATGGGGACTGGAGCCTACGAGCAGTACTTC,CSAPLMGTGAYEQYF
TRBJ2-1,.,TRBV3-1,TRBD1,TGTGCCAGCAGCCAAGATGTGGGACAGGCGTACAATGAGCAGTTCTTC,CASSQDVGQAYNEQFF
TRBJ2-7,.,TRBV15,TRBD2,TGTGCCACCAGCAGAGAAGCGGGGAGCTCCTACGAGCAGTACTTC,CATSREAGSSYEQYF
TRBJ2-5,.,TRBV2,.,TGTGCCAGCACCCCGGGACTCGCTTTCCAAGAGACCCAGTACTTC,CASTPGLAFQETQYF
TRBJ2-7,.,TRBV7-9,TRBD1,TGTGCCAGCAGCTTAGCGCAGGGGGTCTACGAGCAGTACTTC,CASSLAQGVYEQYF
TRBJ1-2,.,TRBV12-3/TRBV12-4,.,TGTGCCAGCAGTTTCGCGACAGTGGATGGCTACACCTTC,CASSFATVDGYTF
TRBJ1-4,.,TRBV29-1,TRBD1,TGCAGCGTTGAAGATAGGGGACAGGGAAATGAAAAACTGTTTTTT,CSVEDRGQGNEKLFF
TRBJ2-3,.,TRBV11-2,.,TGTGCCAGCTTAGGGAACACAGATACGCAGTATTTT,CASLGNTDTQYF
TRBJ1-1,.,TRBV12-3/TRBV12-4,.,TGTGCCAGCACCACCGGGGCGTTGAACACTGAAGCTTTCTTT,CASTTGALNTEAFF
TRBJ2-1,.,TRBV12-3/TRBV12-4,.,TGTGCCAGCAGTTTAGAACAGGGTATCACCTACAATGAGCAGTTCTTC,CASSLEQGITYNEQFF
TRBJ1-3,.,TRBV15,.,TGTGCCACCAGCAGGACAGGAAGCTCTGGAAACACCATATATTTT,CATSRTGSSGNTIYF
TRBJ2-1,.,TRBV5-1,.,TGCGCCAGCAGCCTCAGGGACAATGAGCAGTTCTTC,CASSLRDNEQFF
TRBJ2-1,once,TRBV5-1,.,TGCGCCAGCAGCTCATTAGGGTACAGTATGGACTGGGGTCTGTTCTTC,CASSSLGYSMDWGLFF
TRBJ2-2,.,TRBV29-1,.,TGCAGCGTTGGACAGGTTAACACCGGGGAGCTGTTTTTT,CSVGQVNTGELFF
TRBJ1-1,.,TRBV7-9,.,TGTGCCAGCAGCCCCGCCTTGGGGATCACTGAAGCTTTCTTT,CASSPALGITEAFF
TRBJ2-1,.,TRBV9,TRBD2,TGTGCCAGCAGCGTATACGGGACTAGCGGGGGGAATGAGCAGTTCTTC,CASSVYGTSGGNEQFF
TRBJ1-4,.,TRBV4-1,.,TGCGCCAGCAGCCAAGCGACTGAAAAACTGTTTTTT,CASSQATEKLFF
TRBJ1-2,.,TRBV5-6,.,TGTGCCAGCAGCTGGGCAGGTGGTGGCTACACCTTC,CASSWAGGGYTF
TRBJ2-3,.,TRBV6-5,.,TGTGCCAGCAGTTACTCGATTGGACTGAGTGGAGATACGCAGTATTTT,CASSYSIGLSGDTQYF
TRBJ1-1,.,TRBV7-2,.,TGTGCCAGCAGCTTATTGACCATTAACACTGAAGCTTTCTTT,CASSLLTINTEAFF